Listed below are T cell receptor beta chains from one sample, sequenced in a study of shared clonotypes between healthy human individuals. Sequencing was performed with immunoSEQ multiplex PCR; in TCRdb, only in-frame clones are kept and a portion is missing. The profile shows hundreds of thousands of clones, around three quarters of them singletons. What was sequenced was PBMCs. These TCRs come from a woman aged 40 to 50 in good health. Some clones in this sample may be carry-over from other donors' samples. Each CDR3 is given with its conserved first and last residue. The D gene is left open where the match is weak. Clone size, where shown, is once, few, many, or a class for clones that have expanded.

clone size,D gene,V gene,J gene,CDR3 DNA,CDR3 protein
-,TRBD2,TRBV10-3,TRBJ2-6,TGTGCCATCAGTGAGTGGTCTAGCGGCAGCTCTGGGGCCAACGTCCTGACTTTC,CAISEWSSGSSGANVLTF
-,-,TRBV28,TRBJ2-7,TGTGCCAGCACCGATCAGGACAGATTCTCCTACGAGCAGTACTTC,CASTDQDRFSYEQYF
-,-,TRBV9,TRBJ2-2,TGTGCCAGCAGCCGGGAATCGAACACCGGGGAGCTGTTTTTT,CASSRESNTGELFF
-,-,TRBV7-8,TRBJ1-2,TGTGCCAGCAGCTTAGCGGGTCACCTTAACTATGGCTACACCTTC,CASSLAGHLNYGYTF
once,TRBD2,TRBV5-4,TRBJ2-3,TGTGCCAGCAGGGTACTAGCGGGAGGGCCCGCAGATACGCAGTATTTT,CASRVLAGGPADTQYF
many,-,TRBV5-8,TRBJ1-4,TGTGCCAGCAGCATGGGACGACTGGGGCCAGAAAAACTGTTTTTT,CASSMGRLGPEKLFF
-,-,TRBV28,TRBJ2-5,TGTGCCAGTACGGACACTATCCAAGAGACCCAGTACTTC,CASTDTIQETQYF
-,TRBD2,TRBV19,TRBJ2-2,TGTGCCAGTAGTATTAGGACTAGCCTCACCGGGGAGCTGTTTTTT,CASSIRTSLTGELFF
-,-,TRBV5-8,TRBJ1-5,TGTGCCAGCAGCTTGTACAGGAGGAATCAGCCCCAGCATTTT,CASSLYRRNQPQHF
-,-,TRBV18,TRBJ1-2,TGTGCCAGCTCACCGGATCGGTCTGGCTACACCTTC,CASSPDRSGYTF
-,-,TRBV30,TRBJ2-5,TGTGCCTGGAGTGTCGCGGCGGCGGAGACCCAGTACTTC,CAWSVAAAETQYF
-,-,TRBV7-9,TRBJ2-3,TGTGCCAGCAGTAACTACGACACAGATACGCAGTATTTT,CASSNYDTDTQYF
-,-,TRBV21-1,TRBJ2-6,TGTGCCCTCATCGAGGGGGTCGCTCTCTCTGGGGCCAACGTCCTGACTTTC,CALIEGVALSGANVLTF
many,TRBD1,TRBV7-2,TRBJ1-1,TGTGCCAGCAGCTTTGCTGGTCAGGGGGCCGGGTACACTGAAGCTTTCTTT,CASSFAGQGAGYTEAFF
-,-,TRBV5-1,TRBJ1-6,TGCGCCAGCAGCCAGATGAGTCAGGAAAATTCACCCCTCCACTTT,CASSQMSQENSPLHF
-,TRBD2,TRBV28,TRBJ2-7,TGTGCCAGCACCGGACTAGCGGCGCGGCAGTACTTC,CASTGLAARQYF
once,TRBD2,TRBV27,TRBJ2-2,TGTGCCAGCACTACTAGCGGGAGTTCCGGCACCGGGGAGCTGTTTTTT,CASTTSGSSGTGELFF
-,-,TRBV27,TRBJ1-2,TGTGCCAGCAGTTTTTTAGGCGCAGGGAAGTATGGCTACACCTTC,CASSFLGAGKYGYTF
-,-,TRBV7-2,TRBJ2-1,TGTGCCAGCAGCTTACCACGGTTACCCTCCTACAATGAGCAGTTCTTC,CASSLPRLPSYNEQFF
-,-,TRBV14,TRBJ2-3,TGTGCCAGCAGCCCCCGGTTCCAAAGCACAGATACGCAGTATTTT,CASSPRFQSTDTQYF
once,-,TRBV7-6,TRBJ2-2,TGTGCCAGCAGCTTAGAGGTCGGCGGGGAGCTGTTTTTT,CASSLEVGGELFF
-,-,TRBV29-1,TRBJ1-2,TGCAGCGTCCGAAACGTGGGGGGGGAATCCTATGGCTACACCTTC,CSVRNVGGESYGYTF
few,-,TRBV15,TRBJ1-1,TGTGCCACCAGCAGAGGCCAGGGGACTGAAGCTTTCTTT,CATSRGQGTEAFF